The 23 T cell receptor beta chains listed next were all sequenced from one sample in a study of PD-L1 blockade in urothelial cancer (dated by TCRdb to 2017 to 2019). The library was generated by the immunoSEQ multiplex PCR assay. Entries here come from immuneACCESS through TCRdb and include only in-frame sequences with V and J called. Some clones fail to appear in such tables; in the studies checked, an unresolved V gene covers under half of the shortfall, and the cause of the remainder is unknown. Within this sample are under 95,000 clones, with around 83% of them counted one time only. About a tenth of the sample rests with the top ten. This sample's time point label indicates: pretreatment peripheral blood. Source: PBMCs, taken around atezolizumab (anti-PD-L1) treatment. These receptors were taken from a woman aged 70-85 years with urothelial cancer.

The gene calls are TRBV6-6 and TRBJ2-1; D call uncertain. The CDR3 covers 13 residues. Trimming took 5 bases from V and 6 from J, leaving 11 bases between them. Germline lookup yields CDR1 MNHNY and CDR2 SVGAGI (reference sequence). CDR3 bases: TGTGCCAGCAGTCCTAACTTAGTCAATGAGCAGTTCTTC. It yields the protein CASSPNLVNEQFF.

This clone has a handful of counts. The chain links TRBV9 to TRBJ2-1; TRBD1 might be the D (5 bases). This CDR3 spans 14 amino acids. The V gene's germline CDR1 is SGDLS and CDR2 YYNGEE. With 0 bases removed from V and 5 bases from J, the gap between germline ends came to 9 bases. The CDR3 coding sequence is TGTGCCAGCAGCGTAGCTCCGGACAACAATGAGCAGTTCTTC. It codes for CASSVAPDNNEQFF.

The chain links TRBV2 to TRBJ2-7, with TRBD1 matching over 7 bases. In germline, CDR1 is SNHLY, CDR2 FYNNEI. Losses at the gene ends were 1 base for V and 7 bases for J; bases not matched to a gene: 10. CDR3 length: 15 amino acids. The CDR3 bases are TGTGCCAGCAGTGAAGAGGCAGGGGGTACTTATGAGCAGTACTTC. It specifies CASSEEAGGTYEQYF.

This clone showed up many times. The gene calls are TRBV21-1 and TRBJ1-1; the table gives TRBD1 as D, unverified against the DNA. TRBV21-1 is recorded as a pseudogene. CDR3 length: 16 residues. As DNA, the CDR3 is TGTGCCAGCAATCAACCTAGAGGCAGGGCAAACACTGAAGCTTTCTTT. This gives the protein CASNQPRGRANTEAFF.

The chain is built from TRBV2 and TRBJ1-4; TRBD1 matches at 8 bases. The CDR3 spans 15 residues. Germline lookup yields CDR1 SNHLY and CDR2 FYNNEI. With V trimmed by 6 bases and J by 7 bases, 10 bases remained unmatched. CDR3 in amino acids: CASRDRATTPEKLFF. The CDR3 DNA is TGTGCCAGCAGGGACAGGGCCACAACCCCTGAAAAACTGTTTTTT.

The J gene is TRBJ2-6, the V gene TRBV7-9, with 7 nucleotides matching TRBD1. After removal of 7 bases from V and 1 base from J, the junction contained 10 bases not matched to a gene. CDR3 length: 17 residues. The germline gives CDR1 SEHNR, CDR2 FQNEAQ (reference sequence). CDR3 amino acids: CASTRGEGASGANVLTF. The CDR3 DNA reads TGTGCCAGCACCCGGGGAGAGGGGGCTTCTGGGGCCAACGTCCTGACTTTC.

This CDR3 is CARTGEAKNIQYF. CDR3 in DNA: TGTGCCCGGACAGGGGAAGCCAAAAACATTCAGTACTTC. The rearrangement joins TRBV30 to TRBJ2-4; 9 nucleotides agree with TRBD1. Germline-derived CDR1 and CDR2 are GTSNPN and SVGIG (reference sequence). This CDR3 contains 13 residues. The V gene end was trimmed by 8 bases and the J gene end by 0 bases; junction bases not matched to a gene: 2.

J is TRBJ1-5 and V is TRBV27, with 7 bases aligning to TRBD1. The germline CDR1 and CDR2 sequences are MNHEY and SMNVEV (reference sequence). The trim removed 7 bases at V and 0 bases at J, leaving 12 bases unmatched. The CDR3 runs to 17 residues. The CDR3 loop reads CASTPSWGQSSNQPQHF. The CDR3 DNA reads TGTGCCAGCACCCCGTCATGGGGACAGAGTAGCAATCAGCCCCAGCATTTT.

V and J are TRBV6-1 and TRBJ1-1; D ambiguous. The CDR3 totals 13 residues. In germline, CDR1 is MNHNS, CDR2 SASEGT. Trimming removed 6 bases at V and 3 bases at J, with 11 bases between. DNA for the CDR3: TGTGCCAGCAGGTTACTGTTGGACACTGAAGCTTTCTTT. It specifies CASRLLLDTEAFF.

The rearrangement uses TRBV30 and TRBJ2-2, with 11 bases fitting TRBD2. Unmatched junction bases numbered 3, after V lost 1 base and J lost 5 bases. In germline, CDR1 is GTSNPN, CDR2 SVGIG (reference sequence). The CDR3 runs to 15 residues. This CDR3 reads CAWSGIAGGTGELFF. The CDR3 region has the DNA TGTGCCTGGAGTGGGATAGCGGGAGGGACCGGGGAGCTGTTTTTT.

The V and J genes are TRBV29-1 and TRBJ2-5; no reliable D call. V lost 0 bases and J 7 bases, leaving 18 bases between the germline ends. The CDR3 covers 15 residues. The germline V gene encodes CDR1 SQVTM and CDR2 ANQGSEA. The CDR3 DNA follows: TGCAGCGTTGAAGATCCGCATCGTCCGTCCGGGACCCAGTACTTC. The encoded protein is CSVEDPHRPSGTQYF.

V and J are TRBV30 and TRBJ1-2; TRBD1 aligns across 9 bases. The CDR3 length is 14 residues. The V gene's germline CDR1 is GTSNPN and CDR2 SVGIG (reference sequence). V shed 5 bases and J 4 bases; nucleotides not matched to a gene: 8. CDR3 nucleotides: TGTGCCTGGGGAAACAGGGGGCAGATCTATGGCTACACCTTC. Its translation is CAWGNRGQIYGYTF.

Points on this clone: Germline and junction disagree at one end, which may indicate a read error. This chain joins TRBV30 and TRBJ2-5; 10 positions agree with TRBD2. CDR3 length: 13 residues. Germline CDR1 reads GTSNPN; CDR2 reads SVGIG (reference sequence). The CDR3 nucleotides read TGTGCCGGGAGCGGGAGGGCCCAAGAGACCCAGTACTTC. Translated: CAGSGRAQETQYF.

This chain connects TRBV27 to TRBJ1-2, with a possible D match to TRBD1 (6 bases). The CDR3 length is 16 residues. Germline V gene sequence: CDR1 MNHEY, CDR2 SMNVEV (reference sequence). Deletions cut 2 bases from V and 5 bases from J, with 18 bases between. The DNA for the CDR3 is TGTGCCAGCAGTTTAAGCAGGGGCACGACCCTGTATGGCTACACCTTC. Translation gives CASSLSRGTTLYGYTF.

The chain links TRBV20-1 to TRBJ2-1; no clear D. Germline lookup yields CDR1 DFQATT and CDR2 SNEGSKA (reference sequence). Trimming stripped 1 base from V and 5 bases from J, with 3 bases between. The CDR3 is made up of 11 amino acids. The CDR3 sequence is CSARGNNEQFF. CDR3 sequence (DNA): TGCAGTGCTAGAGGTAACAATGAGCAGTTCTTC.

The chain has TRBV2 and TRBJ2-7, with TRBD2 identical over 14 bases. CDR1 is SNHLY, CDR2 FYNNEI, per germline. The J segment lost 7 bases and the V segment lost 2 bases, leaving 22 bases of the junction unmatched. This CDR3 spans 21 amino acids. CDR3: CASSESGGGGLAGVLATEQYF. The CDR3, as DNA: TGTGCCAGCAGTGAAAGTGGGGGAGGGGGACTAGCGGGGGTCTTGGCGACGGAGCAGTACTTC.

The chain has TRBV4-1 and TRBJ1-2; D unclear. The V gene lost 3 bases and the J gene lost 0 bases, with 11 bases spanning the gap. CDR3 size: 15 residues. Germline lookup yields CDR1 MGHRA and CDR2 YSYEKL. The CDR3 loop is CASSHLAGSNYGYTF. The CDR3 DNA sequence: TGCGCCAGCAGCCATCTGGCGGGGTCTAACTATGGCTACACCTTC.

V and J are TRBV5-5 and TRBJ1-5; D may be TRBD1 (6 bases). V was pared by 4 bases and J by 0 bases, with 17 bases between. Germline CDR1 and CDR2: SGHKS and YYEKEE (reference sequence). The length of the CDR3 is 17 residues. The CDR3 sequence is CASSATTGSYSNQPQHF. The CDR3 DNA reads TGTGCCAGCAGCGCAACAACAGGGTCATATAGCAATCAGCCCCAGCATTTT.

The CDR3 nucleotides read TGTGCCAGCAGAGAACAGGGATTTGGCGGAAACACCATATATTTT. Translated, it gives CASREQGFGGNTIYF. This chain uses TRBV2 with TRBJ1-3, with D possibly TRBD1 on 6 matching bases. Germline CDR1 SNHLY, CDR2 FYNNEI. V lost 6 bases, J lost 4 bases, and 16 bases lay in between. The CDR3 is made up of 15 amino acids.

The chain links TRBV5-4 to TRBJ1-4; weak D call: TRBD1 (5 bases). This CDR3 is 17 amino acids long. Germline CDR1 and CDR2: SGHNT and YYREEE (reference sequence). The V end was cut by 0 bases, the J end by 7 bases, with 19 bases between. CDR3 bases: TGTGCCAGCAGCTTGGGGACCGGGACCCGGGGGGGTGAAAAACTGTTTTTT. It is translated as CASSLGTGTRGGEKLFF.

The rearrangement uses TRBV7-9 and TRBJ1-1, with D possibly matching TRBD1 (5 bases). V shed 4 bases and J shed 5 bases, with 11 bases lying between them. The CDR3 sequence is 13 residues long. In germline, CDR1 is SEHNR, CDR2 FQNEAQ (reference sequence). CDR3 protein: CASSWTGVTEAFF. CDR3 nucleotide sequence: TGTGCCAGCAGCTGGACGGGGGTTACTGAAGCTTTCTTT.

The chain uses TRBV6-1 and TRBJ2-1; 14 positions match TRBD2. There are 17 residues in the CDR3. The V and J ends lost 2 bases and 7 bases, in that order; junction bases with no gene match: 7. Germline V gene data show CDR1 as MNHNS and CDR2 as SASEGT. The CDR3 region has the DNA TGTGCCAGCAGTGAATTTGGACTAGCGGGGGGCGCAAATGAGCAGTTCTTC. It translates to CASSEFGLAGGANEQFF.

The chain couples TRBV6-5 to TRBJ1-1; D not certain. Trimming left V 0 bases short and J 3 bases short, with 8 bases between. Germline loops: CDR1 MNHEY, CDR2 SVGAGI. The CDR3 is 14 residues long. CDR3 nucleotides: TGTGCCAGCAGTTACTCGTCGAGATACACTGAAGCTTTCTTT. Translated: CASSYSSRYTEAFF.